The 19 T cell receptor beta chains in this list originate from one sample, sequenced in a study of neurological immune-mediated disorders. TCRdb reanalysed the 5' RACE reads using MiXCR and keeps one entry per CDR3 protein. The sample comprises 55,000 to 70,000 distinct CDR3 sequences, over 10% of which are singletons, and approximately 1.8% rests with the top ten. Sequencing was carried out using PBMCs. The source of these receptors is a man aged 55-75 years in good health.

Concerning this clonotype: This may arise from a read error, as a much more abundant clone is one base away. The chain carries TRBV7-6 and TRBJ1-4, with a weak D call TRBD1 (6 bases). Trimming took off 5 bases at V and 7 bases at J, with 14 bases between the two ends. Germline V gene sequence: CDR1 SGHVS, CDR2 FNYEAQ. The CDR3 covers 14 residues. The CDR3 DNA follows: TGTGCCAGCAGCCAACAGGGTCAAGGTGAAAAACTGTTTTTT. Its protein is CASSQQGQGEKLFF.

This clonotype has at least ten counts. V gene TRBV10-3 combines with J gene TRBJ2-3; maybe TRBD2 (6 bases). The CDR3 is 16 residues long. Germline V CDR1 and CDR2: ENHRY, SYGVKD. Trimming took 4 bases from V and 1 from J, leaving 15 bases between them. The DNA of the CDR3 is TGTGCCATCAGTGGGCGGGACTTCCAACGCACAGATACGCAGTATTTT. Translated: CAISGRDFQRTDTQYF.

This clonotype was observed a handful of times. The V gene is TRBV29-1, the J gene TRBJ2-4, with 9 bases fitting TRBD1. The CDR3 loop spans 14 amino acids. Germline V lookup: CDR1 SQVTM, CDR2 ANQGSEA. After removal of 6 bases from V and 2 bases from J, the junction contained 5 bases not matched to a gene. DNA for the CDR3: TGCAGCGTCGAGGGACAGGGTACCAAAAACATTCAGTACTTC. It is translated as CSVEGQGTKNIQYF.

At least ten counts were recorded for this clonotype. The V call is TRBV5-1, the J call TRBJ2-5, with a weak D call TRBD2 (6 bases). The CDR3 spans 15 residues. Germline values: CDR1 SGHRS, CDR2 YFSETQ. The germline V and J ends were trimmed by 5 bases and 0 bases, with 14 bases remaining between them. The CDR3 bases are TGCGCCAGCAGTCTAGCGTCGGGGTACCAAGAGACCCAGTACTTC. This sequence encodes CASSLASGYQETQYF.

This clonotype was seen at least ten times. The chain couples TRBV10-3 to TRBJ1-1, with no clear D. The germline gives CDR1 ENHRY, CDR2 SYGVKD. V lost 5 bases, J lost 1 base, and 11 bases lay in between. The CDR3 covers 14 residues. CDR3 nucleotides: TGTGCCATCAGTCCGGAGCCTAGGAACACTGAAGCTTTCTTT. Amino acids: CAISPEPRNTEAFF.

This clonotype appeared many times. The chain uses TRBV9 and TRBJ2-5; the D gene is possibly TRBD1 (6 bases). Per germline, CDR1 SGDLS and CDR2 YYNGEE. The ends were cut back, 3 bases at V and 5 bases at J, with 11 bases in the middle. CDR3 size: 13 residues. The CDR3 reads CASSAGQSETQYF. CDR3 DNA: TGTGCCAGCAGCGCGGGACAATCGGAGACCCAGTACTTC. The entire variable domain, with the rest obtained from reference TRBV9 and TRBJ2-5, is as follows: DSGVTQTPKHLITATGQRVTLRCSPRSGDLSVYWYQQSLDQGLQFLIQYYNGEERAKGNILERFSAQQFPDLHSELNLSSLELGDSALYFCASSAGQSETQYFGPGTRLLVL.

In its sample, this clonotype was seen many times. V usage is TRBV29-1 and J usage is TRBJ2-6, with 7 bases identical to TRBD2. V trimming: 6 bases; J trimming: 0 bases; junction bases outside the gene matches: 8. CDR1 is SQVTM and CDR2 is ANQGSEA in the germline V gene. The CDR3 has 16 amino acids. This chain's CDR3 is CSVAGERDSGANVLTF. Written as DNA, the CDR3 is TGCAGCGTCGCGGGGGAACGGGACTCTGGGGCCAACGTCCTGACTTTC.

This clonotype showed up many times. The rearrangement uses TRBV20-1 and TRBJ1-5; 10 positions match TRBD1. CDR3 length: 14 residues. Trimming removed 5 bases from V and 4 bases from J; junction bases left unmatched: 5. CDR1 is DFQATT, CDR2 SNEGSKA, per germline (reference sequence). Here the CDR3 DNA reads TGCAGTGCTCTAGACAGGGGGCGAAATCAGCCCCAGCATTTT. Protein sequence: CSALDRGRNQPQHF.

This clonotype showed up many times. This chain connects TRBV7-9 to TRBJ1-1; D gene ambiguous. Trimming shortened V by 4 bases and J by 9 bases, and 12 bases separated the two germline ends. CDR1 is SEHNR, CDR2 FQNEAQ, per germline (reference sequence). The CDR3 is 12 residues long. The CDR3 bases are TGTGCCAGCAGCTCGGACCCTAATCAAGCTTTCTTT. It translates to CASSSDPNQAFF. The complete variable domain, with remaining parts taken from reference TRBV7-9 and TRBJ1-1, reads DTGVSQNPRHKITKRGQNVTFRCDPISEHNRLYWYRQTLGQGPEFLTYFQNEAQLEKSRLLSDRFSAERPKGSFSTLEIQRTEQGDSAMYLCASSSDPNQAFFGQGTRLTVV.

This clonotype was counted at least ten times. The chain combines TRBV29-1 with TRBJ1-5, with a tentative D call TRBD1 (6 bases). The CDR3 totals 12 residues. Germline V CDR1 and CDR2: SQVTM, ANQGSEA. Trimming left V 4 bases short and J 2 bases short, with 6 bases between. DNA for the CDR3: TGCAGCGTTGGACAGGGCAATCAGCCCCAGCATTTT. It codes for CSVGQGNQPQHF.

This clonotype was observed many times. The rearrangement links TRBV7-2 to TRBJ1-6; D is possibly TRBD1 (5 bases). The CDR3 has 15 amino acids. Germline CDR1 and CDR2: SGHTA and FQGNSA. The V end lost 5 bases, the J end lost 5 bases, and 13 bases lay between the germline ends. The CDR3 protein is CASSRTGLDNSPLHF. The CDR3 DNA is TGTGCCAGCAGCCGAACAGGATTGGATAATTCACCCCTCCACTTT.

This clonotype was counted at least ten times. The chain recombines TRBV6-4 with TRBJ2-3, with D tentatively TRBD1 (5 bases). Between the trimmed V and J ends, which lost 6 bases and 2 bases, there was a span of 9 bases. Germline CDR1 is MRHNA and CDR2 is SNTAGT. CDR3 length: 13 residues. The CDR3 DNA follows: TGTGCCAGCAGCGCGGACATCACAGATACGCAGTATTTT. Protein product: CASSADITDTQYF.

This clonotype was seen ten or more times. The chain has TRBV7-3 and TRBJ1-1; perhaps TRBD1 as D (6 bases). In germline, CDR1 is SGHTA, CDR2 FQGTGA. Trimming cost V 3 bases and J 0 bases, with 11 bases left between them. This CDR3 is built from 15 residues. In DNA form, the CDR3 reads TGTGCCAGCAGCTTGGGGGGCACCTTGAACACTGAAGCTTTCTTT. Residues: CASSLGGTLNTEAFF.

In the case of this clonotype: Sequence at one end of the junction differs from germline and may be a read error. This CDR3 is CASRSPPRTGNTIDF. In nucleotides, the CDR3 is TGTGCCAGCAGGTCCCCCCCGCGGACTGGAAACACCATAGATTTT. The chain carries TRBV6-5 and TRBJ1-3; D is uncertain. This CDR3 is 15 amino acids long. Looked up from germline, CDR1 is MNHEY and CDR2 is SVGAGI.

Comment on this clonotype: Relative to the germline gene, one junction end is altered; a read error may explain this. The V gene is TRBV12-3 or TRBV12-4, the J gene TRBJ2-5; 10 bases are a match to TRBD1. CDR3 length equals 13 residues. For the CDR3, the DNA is TGTGCCAGCATGGACAGGGGGTGGGAGACGCAGTACTTC. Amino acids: CASMDRGWETQYF.

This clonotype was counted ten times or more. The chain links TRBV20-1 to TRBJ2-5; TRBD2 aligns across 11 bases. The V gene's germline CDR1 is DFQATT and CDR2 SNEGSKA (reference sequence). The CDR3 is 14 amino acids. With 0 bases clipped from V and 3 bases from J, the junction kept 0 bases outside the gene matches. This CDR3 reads CSARDSGGEETQYF. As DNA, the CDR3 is TGCAGTGCTAGAGATAGCGGGGGGGAAGAGACCCAGTACTTC.

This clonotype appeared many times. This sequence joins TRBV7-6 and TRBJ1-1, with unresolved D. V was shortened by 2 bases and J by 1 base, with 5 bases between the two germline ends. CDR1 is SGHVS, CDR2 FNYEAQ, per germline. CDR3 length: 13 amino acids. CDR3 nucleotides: TGTGCCAGCAGCTTATCGCAGAACACTGAAGCTTTCTTT. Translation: CASSLSQNTEAFF.

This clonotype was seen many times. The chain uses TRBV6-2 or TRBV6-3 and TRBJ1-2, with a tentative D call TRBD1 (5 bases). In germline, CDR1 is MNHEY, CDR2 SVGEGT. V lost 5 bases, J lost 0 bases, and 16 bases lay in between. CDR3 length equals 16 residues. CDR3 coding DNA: TGTGCCAGCAGTACCTACCGGGGCAGGGCTAACTATGGCTACACCTTC. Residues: CASSTYRGRANYGYTF.

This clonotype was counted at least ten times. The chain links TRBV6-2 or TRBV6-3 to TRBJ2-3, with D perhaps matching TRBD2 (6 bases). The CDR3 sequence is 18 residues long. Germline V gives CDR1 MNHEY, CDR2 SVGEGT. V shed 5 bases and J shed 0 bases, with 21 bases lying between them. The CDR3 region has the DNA TGTGCCAGCAGTCAACGGGGTCGGAGAGGGACTAGCACAGATACGCAGTATTTT. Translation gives CASSQRGRRGTSTDTQYF.